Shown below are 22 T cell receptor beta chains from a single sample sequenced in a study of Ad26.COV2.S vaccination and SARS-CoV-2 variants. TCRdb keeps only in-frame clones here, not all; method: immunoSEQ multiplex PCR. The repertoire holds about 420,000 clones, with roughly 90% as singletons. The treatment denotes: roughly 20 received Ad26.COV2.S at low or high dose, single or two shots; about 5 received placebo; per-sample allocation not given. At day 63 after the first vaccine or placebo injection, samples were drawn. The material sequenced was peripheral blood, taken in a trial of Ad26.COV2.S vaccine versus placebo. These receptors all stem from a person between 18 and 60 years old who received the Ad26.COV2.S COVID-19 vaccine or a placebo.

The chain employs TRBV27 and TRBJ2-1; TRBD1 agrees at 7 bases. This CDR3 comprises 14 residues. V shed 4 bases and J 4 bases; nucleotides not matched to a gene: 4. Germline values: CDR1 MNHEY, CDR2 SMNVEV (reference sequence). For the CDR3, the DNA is TGTGCCAGCAGTTCCTGGGACAGATACAATGAGCAGTTCTTC. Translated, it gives CASSSWDRYNEQFF.

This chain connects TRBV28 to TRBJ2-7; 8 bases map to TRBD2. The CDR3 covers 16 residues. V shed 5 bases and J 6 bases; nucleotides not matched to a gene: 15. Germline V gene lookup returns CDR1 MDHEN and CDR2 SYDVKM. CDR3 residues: CASSQAGREMLLEQYF. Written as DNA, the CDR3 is TGTGCCAGCAGTCAGGCCGGGAGGGAAATGCTACTCGAGCAGTACTTC.

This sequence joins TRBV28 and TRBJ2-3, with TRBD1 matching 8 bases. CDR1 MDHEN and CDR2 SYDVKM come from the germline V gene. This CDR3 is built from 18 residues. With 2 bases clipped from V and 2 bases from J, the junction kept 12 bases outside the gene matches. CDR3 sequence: CASSLRVKGDRSTDTQYF. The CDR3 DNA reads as TGTGCCAGCAGTTTAAGGGTAAAGGGGGACAGGTCCACAGATACGCAGTATTTT.

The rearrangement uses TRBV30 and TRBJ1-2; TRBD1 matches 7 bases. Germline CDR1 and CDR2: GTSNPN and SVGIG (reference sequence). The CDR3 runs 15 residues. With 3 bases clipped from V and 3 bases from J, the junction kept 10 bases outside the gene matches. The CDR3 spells CAWSGQEGAYYGYTF. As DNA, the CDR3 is TGTGCCTGGAGCGGACAGGAGGGCGCTTACTATGGCTACACCTTC. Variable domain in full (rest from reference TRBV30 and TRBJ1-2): SQTIHQWPATLVQPVGSPLSLECTVEGTSNPNLYWYRQAAGRGLQLLFYSVGIGQISSEVPQNLSASRPQDRQFILSSKKLLLSDSGFYLCAWSGQEGAYYGYTFGSGTRLTVV.

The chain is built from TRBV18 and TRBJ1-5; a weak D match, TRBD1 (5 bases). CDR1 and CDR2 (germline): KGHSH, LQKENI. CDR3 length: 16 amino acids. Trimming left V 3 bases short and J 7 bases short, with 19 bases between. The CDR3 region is CASSPAGTDLDQPQHF. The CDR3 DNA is TGTGCCAGCTCACCTGCCGGGACGGATCTTGACCAGCCCCAGCATTTT.

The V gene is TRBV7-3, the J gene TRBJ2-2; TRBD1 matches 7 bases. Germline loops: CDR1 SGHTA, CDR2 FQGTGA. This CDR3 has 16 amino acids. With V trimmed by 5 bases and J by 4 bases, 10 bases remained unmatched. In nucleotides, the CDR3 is TGTGCCAGCAGCCCGACCCGGGACAGAACCACCGGGGAGCTGTTTTTT. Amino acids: CASSPTRDRTTGELFF.

The CDR3 here is CASSDPTLAGGPGTDTQYF. CDR3 nucleotides: TGCGCCAGCAGTGACCCTACACTAGCGGGGGGGCCCGGCACAGATACGCAGTATTTT. This chain uses TRBV10-2 with TRBJ2-3, with 13 bases identical to TRBD2. This CDR3 has 19 residues. Germline loops: CDR1 WSHSY, CDR2 SAAADI. With 3 bases clipped from V and 1 base from J, the junction kept 10 bases outside the gene matches.

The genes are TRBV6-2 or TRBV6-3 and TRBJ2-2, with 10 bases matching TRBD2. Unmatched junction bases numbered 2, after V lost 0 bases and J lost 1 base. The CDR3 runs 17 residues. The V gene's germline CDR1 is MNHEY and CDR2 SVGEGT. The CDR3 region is CASSYSRTSGNTGELFF. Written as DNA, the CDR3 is TGTGCCAGCAGTTACTCCCGGACTAGCGGGAACACCGGGGAGCTGTTTTTT.

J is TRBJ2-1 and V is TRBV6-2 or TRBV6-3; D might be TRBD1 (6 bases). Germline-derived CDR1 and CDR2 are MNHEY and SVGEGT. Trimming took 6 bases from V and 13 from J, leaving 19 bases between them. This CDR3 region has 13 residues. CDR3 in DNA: TGTGCCAGCAGCCCTCCTACCCCGACAGGACAGTTCTTC. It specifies CASSPPTPTGQFF.

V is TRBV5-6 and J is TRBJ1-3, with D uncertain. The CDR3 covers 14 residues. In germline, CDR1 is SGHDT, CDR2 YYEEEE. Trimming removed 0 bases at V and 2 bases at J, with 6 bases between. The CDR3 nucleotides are TGTGCCAGCAGCTTGGTAATTCCTGGAAACACCATATATTTT. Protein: CASSLVIPGNTIYF.

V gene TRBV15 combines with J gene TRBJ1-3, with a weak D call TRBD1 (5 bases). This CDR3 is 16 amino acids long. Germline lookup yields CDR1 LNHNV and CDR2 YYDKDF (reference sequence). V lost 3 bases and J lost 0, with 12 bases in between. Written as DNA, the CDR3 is TGTGCCACCAGCAGTTCAGGCGACAGCTCTGGAAACACCATATATTTT. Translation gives CATSSSGDSSGNTIYF.

As DNA, the CDR3 is TGTGCCAGCAGCCGGGACCCGAACACTGAAGCTTTCTTT. The encoded protein is CASSRDPNTEAFF. The chain recombines TRBV5-8 with TRBJ1-1; D may be TRBD1 (5 bases). Germline CDR1 SGHTS, CDR2 YDEGEE. Between the trimmed V and J ends, which lost 4 bases and 1 base, there was a span of 8 bases. The CDR3 is 13 residues long.

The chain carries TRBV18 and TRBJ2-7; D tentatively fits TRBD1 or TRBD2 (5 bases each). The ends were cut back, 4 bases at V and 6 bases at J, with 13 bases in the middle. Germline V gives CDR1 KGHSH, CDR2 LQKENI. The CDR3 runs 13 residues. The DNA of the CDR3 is TGTGCCAGCTCACGACTGGGGGTAGGCGAGCAGTACTTC. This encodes CASSRLGVGEQYF.

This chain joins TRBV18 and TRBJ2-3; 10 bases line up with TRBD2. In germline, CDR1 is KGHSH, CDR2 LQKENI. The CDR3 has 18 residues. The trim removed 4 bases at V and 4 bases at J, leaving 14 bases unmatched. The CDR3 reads CASSLAAPSGGTSDTQYF. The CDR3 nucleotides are TGTGCCAGCTCACTAGCGGCCCCTAGCGGGGGAACGTCAGATACGCAGTATTTT.

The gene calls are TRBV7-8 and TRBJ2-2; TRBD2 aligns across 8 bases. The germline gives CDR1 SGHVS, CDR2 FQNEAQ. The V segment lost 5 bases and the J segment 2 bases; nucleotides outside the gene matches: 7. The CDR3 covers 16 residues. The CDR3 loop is CASSLASGGNTGELFF. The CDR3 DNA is TGTGCCAGCAGCCTCGCCAGCGGGGGCAACACCGGGGAGCTGTTTTTT.

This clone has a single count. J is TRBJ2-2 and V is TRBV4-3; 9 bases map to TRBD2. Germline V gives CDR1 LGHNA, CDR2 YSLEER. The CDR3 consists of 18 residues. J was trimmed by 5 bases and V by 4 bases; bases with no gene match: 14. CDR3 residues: CASSPPRRAGGWTGELFF. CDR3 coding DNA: TGCGCCAGCAGCCCCCCCCGGAGGGCGGGGGGGTGGACCGGGGAGCTGTTTTTT.

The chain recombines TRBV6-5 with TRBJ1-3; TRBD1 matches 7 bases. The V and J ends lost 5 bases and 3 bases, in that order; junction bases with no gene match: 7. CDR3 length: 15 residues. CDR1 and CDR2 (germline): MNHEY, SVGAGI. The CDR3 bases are TGTGCCAGCAGTCAAACAGGGGTTTTTGGAAACACCATATATTTT. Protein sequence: CASSQTGVFGNTIYF.

The CDR3 sequence: CASSTINYRGLKDIQYF. The CDR3 DNA sequence: TGTGCCAGTAGTACGATAAATTACAGGGGCCTCAAGGACATTCAGTACTTC. The V and J genes are TRBV19 and TRBJ2-4; TRBD1 matches 7 bases. J was trimmed by 8 bases and V by 4 bases; bases with no gene match: 17. Germline V gene lookup returns CDR1 LNHDA and CDR2 SQIVND (reference sequence). This CDR3 has 17 residues.

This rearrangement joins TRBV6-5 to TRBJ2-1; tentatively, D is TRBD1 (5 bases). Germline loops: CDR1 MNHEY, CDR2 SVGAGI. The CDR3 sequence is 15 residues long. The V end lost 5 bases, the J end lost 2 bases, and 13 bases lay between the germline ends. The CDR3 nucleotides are TGTGCCAGCAGTCCTACAGGCCTCGCCTACAATGAGCAGTTCTTC. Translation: CASSPTGLAYNEQFF.

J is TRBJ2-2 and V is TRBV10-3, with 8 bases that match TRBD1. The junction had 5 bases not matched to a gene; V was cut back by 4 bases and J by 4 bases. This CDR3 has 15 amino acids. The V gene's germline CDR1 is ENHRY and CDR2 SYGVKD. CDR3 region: CAISGQGASTGELFF. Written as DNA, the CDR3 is TGTGCCATCAGTGGGCAGGGGGCGAGCACCGGGGAGCTGTTTTTT.

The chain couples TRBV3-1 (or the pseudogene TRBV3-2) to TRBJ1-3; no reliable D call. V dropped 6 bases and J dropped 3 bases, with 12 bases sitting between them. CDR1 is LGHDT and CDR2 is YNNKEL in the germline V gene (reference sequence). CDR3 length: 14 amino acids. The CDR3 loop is CASRKAVNGNTIYF. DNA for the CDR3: TGTGCCAGCAGGAAGGCAGTAAATGGAAACACCATATATTTT.

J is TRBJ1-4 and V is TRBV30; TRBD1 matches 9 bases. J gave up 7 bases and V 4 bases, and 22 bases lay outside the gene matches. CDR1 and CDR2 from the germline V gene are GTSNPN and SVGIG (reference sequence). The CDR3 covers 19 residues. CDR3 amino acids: CAWTLRPGTGSPKGEKLFF. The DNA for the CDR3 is TGTGCCTGGACCCTCCGTCCCGGGACAGGGAGCCCCAAGGGTGAAAAACTGTTTTTT.